A selection of T cell receptor beta chains follows, all from one sample in a study of CD4 and CD8 cells across lung adenocarcinoma regions. TCRdb re-analysed the PCR reads in MiXCR, keeping a single row per CDR3 protein. The sample holds 10,000 to 15,000 distinct CDR3 sequences; roughly 44% are singletons and the top ten take 25% to 35%. The sample consisted of CD8+ T cells from the margin of a lung tumor. These receptors all come from a male donor with lung adenocarcinoma. The CD4 and CD8 labels of this study may be unreliable. Each CDR3 is given with its conserved first and last residue. The D gene is left open where the match is weak. Part of the rows lack a size; the others show once, few, many or a class for expanded clones.

j_gene: TRBJ2-7
d_gene: TRBD2
abundance: many
len: 16
v_gene: TRBV4-1
CDR3aa: CASSQAWREAYNEQYF
CDR3nt: TGCGCCAGCAGCCAAGCTTGGCGGGAGGCCTACAATGAGCAGTACTTC

j_gene: TRBJ2-3
d_gene: TRBD1
abundance: NA
len: 14
v_gene: TRBV27
CDR3aa: CASSFLAFTGAQYF
CDR3nt: TGTGCCAGCAGTTTCTTGGCATTCACAGGGGCGCAGTATTTT

j_gene: TRBJ2-7
d_gene: NA
abundance: once
len: 16
v_gene: TRBV27
CDR3aa: CASGGGGAGDPDTQYF
CDR3nt: TGTGCCAGCGGGGGGGGGGGGGCTGGGGACCCAGATACGCAGTACTTC

j_gene: TRBJ2-1
d_gene: NA
abundance: few
len: 13
v_gene: TRBV6-4
CDR3aa: CASSEGTNNEQFF
CDR3nt: TGTGCCAGCAGTGAGGGGACCAACAATGAGCAGTTCTTC

j_gene: TRBJ2-7
d_gene: NA
abundance: many
len: 15
v_gene: TRBV7-2
CDR3aa: CASAFRPGPPYEQYF
CDR3nt: TGTGCCAGCGCCTTCCGACCGGGACCGCCCTACGAGCAGTACTTC

j_gene: TRBJ1-3
d_gene: NA
abundance: many
len: 15
v_gene: TRBV6-5
CDR3aa: CASSYDWGSGNTIYF
CDR3nt: TGTGCCAGCAGTTACGATTGGGGTTCCGGAAACACCATATATTTT

j_gene: TRBJ2-3
d_gene: NA
abundance: NA
len: 18
v_gene: TRBV10-3
CDR3aa: CAISGPGLGGRDQETQYF
CDR3nt: TGTGCCATCAGTGGGCCGGGACTAGGGGGCCGTGACCAAGAGACCCAGTATTTC

j_gene: TRBJ2-7
d_gene: NA
abundance: NA
len: 12
v_gene: TRBV7-9
CDR3aa: CASSSLSGEQYF
CDR3nt: TGTGCCAGCAGCTCCCTATCGGGCGAGCAGTACTTC

j_gene: TRBJ2-5
d_gene: TRBD2
abundance: few
len: 17
v_gene: TRBV6-8
CDR3aa: CASSAGLAGRGPETQYF
CDR3nt: TGTGCCAGCAGTGCGGGGCTAGCGGGCCGGGGCCCAGAGACCCAGTACTTC

j_gene: TRBJ2-1
d_gene: NA
abundance: NA
len: 14
v_gene: TRBV25-1
CDR3aa: CASSEGRWGHEQFF
CDR3nt: TGTGCCAGCAGTGAAGGGAGGTGGGGACATGAGCAGTTCTTC

j_gene: TRBJ2-1
d_gene: TRBD1
abundance: NA
len: 15
v_gene: TRBV6-4
CDR3aa: CASSAPGQGTGEQFF
CDR3nt: TGTGCCAGCAGTGCACCGGGACAGGGCACTGGGGAGCAGTTCTTC

j_gene: TRBJ2-3
d_gene: TRBD2
abundance: NA
len: 15
v_gene: TRBV6-5
CDR3aa: CASSYAGGLTDTQYF
CDR3nt: TGTGCCAGCAGTTACGCGGGGGGCCTGACAGATACGCAGTATTTT

j_gene: TRBJ1-2
d_gene: NA
abundance: few
len: 16
v_gene: TRBV6-1
CDR3aa: CASSGLGREFNYGYTF
CDR3nt: TGTGCCAGCAGCGGTCTGGGGAGGGAGTTCAACTATGGCTACACCTTC

j_gene: TRBJ2-1
d_gene: TRBD2
abundance: many
len: 18
v_gene: TRBV7-2
CDR3aa: CASSLGPPSGRAEETQFF
CDR3nt: TGTGCCAGCAGCTTAGGGCCCCCTAGCGGGAGGGCCGAAGAGACCCAGTTCTTC

j_gene: TRBJ2-7
d_gene: NA
abundance: NA
len: 16
v_gene: TRBV7-2
CDR3aa: CASSLVTAGAGYEQYF
CDR3nt: TGTGCCAGCAGCTTAGTCACGGCCGGGGCTGGATACGAGCAGTACTTC

j_gene: TRBJ2-3
d_gene: NA
abundance: NA
len: 17
v_gene: TRBV7-2
CDR3aa: CASSSPFGFGGTDTQYF
CDR3nt: TGTGCCAGCAGCTCCCCCTTTGGTTTTGGAGGAACAGATACGCAGTATTTT

j_gene: TRBJ2-4
d_gene: TRBD2
abundance: NA
len: 17
v_gene: TRBV6-1
CDR3aa: CASSEALVKLAGDSPYF
CDR3nt: TGTGCCAGCAGTGAGGCGCTTGTTAAACTAGCGGGAGATTCCCCGTACTTC

j_gene: TRBJ2-1
d_gene: NA
abundance: few
len: 14
v_gene: TRBV6-5
CDR3aa: CASSYGGDGETQFF
CDR3nt: TGTGCCAGCAGTTACGGCGGGGACGGGGAGACCCAGTTCTTC

j_gene: TRBJ2-3
d_gene: TRBD2
abundance: once
len: 13
v_gene: TRBV10-2
CDR3aa: CATGLAGTDIQYF
CDR3nt: TGCGCCACGGGACTAGCAGGAACAGATATTCAGTATTTT

j_gene: TRBJ2-1
d_gene: NA
abundance: NA
len: 11
v_gene: TRBV7-2
CDR3aa: CASSSSLEQFF
CDR3nt: TGTGCCAGCAGCTCAAGCCTCGAGCAGTTCTTC

j_gene: TRBJ2-1
d_gene: TRBD2
abundance: medium-sized
len: 16
v_gene: TRBV6-1
CDR3aa: CASRESGTSDPTEQFF
CDR3nt: TGTGCCAGCAGAGAATCCGGGACTAGCGACCCTACTGAGCAGTTCTTC

j_gene: TRBJ2-1
d_gene: TRBD2
abundance: once
len: 16
v_gene: TRBV10-3
CDR3aa: CAISEASGIGGNEQFF
CDR3nt: TGTGCCATCAGTGAGGCTAGCGGAATCGGGGGCAATGAGCAGTTCTTC

j_gene: TRBJ2-1
d_gene: NA
abundance: NA
len: 15
v_gene: TRBV6-5
CDR3aa: CASSYGGTSQETQFF
CDR3nt: TGTGCCAGCAGTTACGGGGGCACCTCCCAAGAGACCCAGTTCTTC

j_gene: TRBJ2-5
d_gene: NA
abundance: few
len: 14
v_gene: TRBV6-1
CDR3aa: CASSAFQSQETQYF
CDR3nt: TGTGCCAGCAGTGCTTTCCAGTCTCAAGAGACCCAGTACTTC